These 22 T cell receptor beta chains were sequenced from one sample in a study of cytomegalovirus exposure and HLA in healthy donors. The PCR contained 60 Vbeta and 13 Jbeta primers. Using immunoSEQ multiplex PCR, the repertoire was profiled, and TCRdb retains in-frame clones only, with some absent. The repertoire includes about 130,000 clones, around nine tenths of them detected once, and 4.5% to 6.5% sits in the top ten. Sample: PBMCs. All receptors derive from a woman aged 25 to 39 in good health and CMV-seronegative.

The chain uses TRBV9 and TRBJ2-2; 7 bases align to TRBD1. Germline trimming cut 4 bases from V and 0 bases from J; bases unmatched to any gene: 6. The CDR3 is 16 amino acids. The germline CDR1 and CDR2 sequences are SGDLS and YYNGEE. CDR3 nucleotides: TGTGCCAGCAGCCCGAGGGACAGATCGAACACCGGGGAGCTGTTTTTT. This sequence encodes CASSPRDRSNTGELFF. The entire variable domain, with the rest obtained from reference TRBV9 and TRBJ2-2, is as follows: DSGVTQTPKHLITATGQRVTLRCSPRSGDLSVYWYQQSLDQGLQFLIQYYNGEERAKGNILERFSAQQFPDLHSELNLSSLELGDSALYFCASSPRDRSNTGELFFGEGSRLTVL.

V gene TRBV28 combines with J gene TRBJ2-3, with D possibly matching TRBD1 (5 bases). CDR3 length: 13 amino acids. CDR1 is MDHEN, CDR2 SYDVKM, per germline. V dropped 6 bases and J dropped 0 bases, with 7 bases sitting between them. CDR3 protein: CASRTVSTDTQYF. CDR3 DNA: TGTGCCAGCAGGACAGTGAGCACAGATACGCAGTATTTT. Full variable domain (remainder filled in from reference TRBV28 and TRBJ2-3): DVKVTQSSRYLVKRTGEKVFLECVQDMDHENMFWYRQDPGLGLRLIYFSYDVKMKEKGDIPEGYSVSREKKERFSLILESASTNQTSMYLCASRTVSTDTQYFGPGTRLTVL.

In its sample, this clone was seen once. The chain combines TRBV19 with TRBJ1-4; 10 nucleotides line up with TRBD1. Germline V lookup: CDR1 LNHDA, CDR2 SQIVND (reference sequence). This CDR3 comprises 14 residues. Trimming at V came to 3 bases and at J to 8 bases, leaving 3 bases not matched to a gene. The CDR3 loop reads CASSMTGGMEKLFF. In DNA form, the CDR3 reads TGTGCCAGTAGTATGACAGGGGGCATGGAAAAACTGTTTTTT. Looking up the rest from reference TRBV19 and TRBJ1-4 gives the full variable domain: DGGITQSPKYLFRKEGQNVTLSCEQNLNHDAMYWYRQDPGQGLRLIYYSQIVNDFQKGDIAEGYSVSREKKESFPLTVTSAQKNPTAFYLCASSMTGGMEKLFFGSGTQLSVL.

CDR3 residues: CASSRLVGQETQYF. DNA for the CDR3: TGTGCCAGCAGTAGACTAGTGGGGCAAGAGACCCAGTACTTC. This chain uses TRBV7-9 with TRBJ2-5; TRBD2 might be the D (6 bases). Trimming took off 6 bases at V and 2 bases at J, with 13 bases between the two ends. The CDR3 loop spans 14 amino acids. Germline V CDR1 and CDR2: SEHNR, FQNEAQ (reference sequence).

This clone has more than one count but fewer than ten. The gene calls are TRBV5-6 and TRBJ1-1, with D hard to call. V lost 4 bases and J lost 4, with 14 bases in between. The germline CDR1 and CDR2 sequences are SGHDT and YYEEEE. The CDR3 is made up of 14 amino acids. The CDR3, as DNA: TGTGCCAGCAGCCCGAGGGTGGGTGGCACTGAAGCTTTCTTT. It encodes CASSPRVGGTEAFF.

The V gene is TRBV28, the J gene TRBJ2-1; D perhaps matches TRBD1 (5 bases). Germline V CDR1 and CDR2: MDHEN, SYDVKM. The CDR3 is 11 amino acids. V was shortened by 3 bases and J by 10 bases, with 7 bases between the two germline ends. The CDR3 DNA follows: TGTGCCAGCAGTTTGACAGTCGAGCAGTTCTTC. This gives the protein CASSLTVEQFF.

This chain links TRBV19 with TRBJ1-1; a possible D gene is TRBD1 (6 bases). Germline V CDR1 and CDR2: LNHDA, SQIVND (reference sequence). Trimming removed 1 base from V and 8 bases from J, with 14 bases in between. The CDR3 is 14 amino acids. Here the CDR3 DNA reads TGTGCCAGTAGTATAGTTGGAGGGGGGGCCGAAGCTTTCTTT. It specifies CASSIVGGGAEAFF.

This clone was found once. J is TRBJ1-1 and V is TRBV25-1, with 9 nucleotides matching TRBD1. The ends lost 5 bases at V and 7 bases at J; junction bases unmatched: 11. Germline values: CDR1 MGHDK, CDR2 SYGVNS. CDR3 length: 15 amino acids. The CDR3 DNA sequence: TGTGCCAGCAGTTCACCGGACAGGGGCTATGGTGAAGCTTTCTTT. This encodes CASSSPDRGYGEAFF.

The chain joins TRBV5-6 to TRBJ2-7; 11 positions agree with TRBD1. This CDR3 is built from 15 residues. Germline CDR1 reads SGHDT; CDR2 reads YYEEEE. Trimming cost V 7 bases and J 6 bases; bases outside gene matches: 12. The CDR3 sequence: CASLSTGTGGVEQYF. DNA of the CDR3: TGTGCCAGCCTATCTACCGGGACAGGGGGAGTCGAGCAGTACTTC.

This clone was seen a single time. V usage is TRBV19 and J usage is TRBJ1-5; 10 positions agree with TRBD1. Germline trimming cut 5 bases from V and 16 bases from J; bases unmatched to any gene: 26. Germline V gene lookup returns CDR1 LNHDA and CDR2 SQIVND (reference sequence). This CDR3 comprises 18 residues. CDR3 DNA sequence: TGTGCCAGTAGTCGGCGTCCCGGGACAGGGGCGCTAGTTTCCGACACTCATTTT. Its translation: CASSRRPGTGALVSDTHF.

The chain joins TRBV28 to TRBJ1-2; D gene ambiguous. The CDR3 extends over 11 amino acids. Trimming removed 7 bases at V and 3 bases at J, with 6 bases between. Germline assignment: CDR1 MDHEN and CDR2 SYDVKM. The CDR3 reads CASTQDYGYTF. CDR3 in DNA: TGTGCCAGCACCCAGGACTATGGCTACACCTTC.

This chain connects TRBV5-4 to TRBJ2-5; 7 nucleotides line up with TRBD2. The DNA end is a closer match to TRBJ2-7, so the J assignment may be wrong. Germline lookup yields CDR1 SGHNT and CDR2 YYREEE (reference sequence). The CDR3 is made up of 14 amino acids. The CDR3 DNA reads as TGTGCCAGCAGCTCCGGGACTAACAGTTACGAGCAGTACTTC. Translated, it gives CASSSGTNSYEQYF.

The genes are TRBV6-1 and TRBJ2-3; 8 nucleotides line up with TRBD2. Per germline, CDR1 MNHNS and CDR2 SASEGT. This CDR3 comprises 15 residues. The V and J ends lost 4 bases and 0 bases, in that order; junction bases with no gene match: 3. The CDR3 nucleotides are TGTGCCAGCAGTGTAAGCGGGGGTAGCACAGATACGCAGTATTTT. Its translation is CASSVSGGSTDTQYF.

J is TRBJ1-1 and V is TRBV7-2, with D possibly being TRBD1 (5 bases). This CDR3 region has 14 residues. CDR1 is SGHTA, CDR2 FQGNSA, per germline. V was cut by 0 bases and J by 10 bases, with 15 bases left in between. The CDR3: CASSLARQGLGAFF. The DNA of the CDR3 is TGTGCCAGCAGCTTAGCGCGCCAGGGTCTCGGAGCTTTCTTT. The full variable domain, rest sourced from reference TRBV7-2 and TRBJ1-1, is GAGVSQSPSNKVTEKGKDVELRCDPISGHTALYWYRQSLGQGLEFLIYFQGNSAPDKSGLPSDRFSAERTGGSVSTLTIQRTQQEDSAVYLCASSLARQGLGAFFGQGTRLTVV.

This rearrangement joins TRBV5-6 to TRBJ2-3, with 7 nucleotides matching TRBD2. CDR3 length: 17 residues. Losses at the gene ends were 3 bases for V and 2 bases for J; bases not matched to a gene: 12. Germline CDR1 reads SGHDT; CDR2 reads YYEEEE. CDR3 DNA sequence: TGTGCCAGCAGCTACTGGAGCGGGGACTCTCCCACAGATACGCAGTATTTT. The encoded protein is CASSYWSGDSPTDTQYF. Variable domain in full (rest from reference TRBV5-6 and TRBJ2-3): DAGVTQSPTHLIKTRGQQVTLRCSPKSGHDTVSWYQQALGQGPQFIFQYYEEEERQRGNFPDRFSGHQFPNYSSELNVNALLLGDSALYLCASSYWSGDSPTDTQYFGPGTRLTVL.

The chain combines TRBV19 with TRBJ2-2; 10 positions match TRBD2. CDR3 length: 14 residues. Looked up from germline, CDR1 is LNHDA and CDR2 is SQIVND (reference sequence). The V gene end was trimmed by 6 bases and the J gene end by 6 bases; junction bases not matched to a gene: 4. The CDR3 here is CASRKRGGSGELFF. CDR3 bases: TGTGCCAGTAGGAAGCGGGGGGGCTCCGGGGAGCTGTTTTTT.

The CDR3 here is CAGSVGGRVNTQYF. DNA of the CDR3: TGTGCCGGAAGCGTTGGGGGGAGGGTGAATACGCAGTATTTT. The rearrangement links TRBV2 to TRBJ2-3; 7 positions match TRBD2. This CDR3 has 14 amino acids. V was pared by 11 bases and J by 7 bases, with 15 bases of the junction left unmatched. Germline V gene data show CDR1 as SNHLY and CDR2 as FYNNEI.

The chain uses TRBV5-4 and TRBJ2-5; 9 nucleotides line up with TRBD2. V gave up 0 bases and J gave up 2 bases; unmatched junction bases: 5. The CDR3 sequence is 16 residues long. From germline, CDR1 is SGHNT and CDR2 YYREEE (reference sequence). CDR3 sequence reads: CASSLGAGGDQETQYF. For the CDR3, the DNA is TGTGCCAGCAGCTTGGGGGCGGGGGGGGATCAAGAGACCCAGTACTTC.

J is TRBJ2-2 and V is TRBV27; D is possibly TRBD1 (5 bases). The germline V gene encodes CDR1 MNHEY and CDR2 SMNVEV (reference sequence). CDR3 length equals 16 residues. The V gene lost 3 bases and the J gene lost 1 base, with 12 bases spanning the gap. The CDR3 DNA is TGTGCCAGCAGTTTTTTACCAGGGATGAACACCGGGGAGCTGTTTTTT. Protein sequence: CASSFLPGMNTGELFF.

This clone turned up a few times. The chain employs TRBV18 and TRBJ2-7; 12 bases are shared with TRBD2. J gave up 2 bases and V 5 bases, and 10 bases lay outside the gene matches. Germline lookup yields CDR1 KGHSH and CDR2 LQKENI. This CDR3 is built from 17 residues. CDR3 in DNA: TGTGCCAGCTCATTAAGGCCGACTAGCGGGGGACCCTACGAGCAGTACTTC. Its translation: CASSLRPTSGGPYEQYF. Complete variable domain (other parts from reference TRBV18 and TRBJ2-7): NAGVMQNPRHLVRRRGQEARLRCSPMKGHSHVYWYRQLPEEGLKFMVYLQKENIIDESGMPKERFSAEFPKEGPSILRIQQVVRGDSAAYFCASSLRPTSGGPYEQYFGPGTRLTVT.

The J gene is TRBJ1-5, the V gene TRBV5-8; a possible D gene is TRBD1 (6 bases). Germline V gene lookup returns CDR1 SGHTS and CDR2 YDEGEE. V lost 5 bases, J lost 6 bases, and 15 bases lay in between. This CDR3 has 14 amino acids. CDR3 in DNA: TGTGCCAGCAGGCCTACAGGGAGTGGTCAGCCCCAGCATTTT. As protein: CASRPTGSGQPQHF.

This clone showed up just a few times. The CDR3 DNA reads TGTGCCAGCAGTTGGGGGACAGTCGCCGGGGGCTACACCTTC. Translated: CASSWGTVAGGYTF. This chain joins TRBV28 and TRBJ1-2; 7 bases are shared with TRBD1. V was pared by 4 bases and J by 8 bases, with 10 bases of the junction left unmatched. The V gene's germline CDR1 is MDHEN and CDR2 SYDVKM. The CDR3 sequence is 14 residues long.